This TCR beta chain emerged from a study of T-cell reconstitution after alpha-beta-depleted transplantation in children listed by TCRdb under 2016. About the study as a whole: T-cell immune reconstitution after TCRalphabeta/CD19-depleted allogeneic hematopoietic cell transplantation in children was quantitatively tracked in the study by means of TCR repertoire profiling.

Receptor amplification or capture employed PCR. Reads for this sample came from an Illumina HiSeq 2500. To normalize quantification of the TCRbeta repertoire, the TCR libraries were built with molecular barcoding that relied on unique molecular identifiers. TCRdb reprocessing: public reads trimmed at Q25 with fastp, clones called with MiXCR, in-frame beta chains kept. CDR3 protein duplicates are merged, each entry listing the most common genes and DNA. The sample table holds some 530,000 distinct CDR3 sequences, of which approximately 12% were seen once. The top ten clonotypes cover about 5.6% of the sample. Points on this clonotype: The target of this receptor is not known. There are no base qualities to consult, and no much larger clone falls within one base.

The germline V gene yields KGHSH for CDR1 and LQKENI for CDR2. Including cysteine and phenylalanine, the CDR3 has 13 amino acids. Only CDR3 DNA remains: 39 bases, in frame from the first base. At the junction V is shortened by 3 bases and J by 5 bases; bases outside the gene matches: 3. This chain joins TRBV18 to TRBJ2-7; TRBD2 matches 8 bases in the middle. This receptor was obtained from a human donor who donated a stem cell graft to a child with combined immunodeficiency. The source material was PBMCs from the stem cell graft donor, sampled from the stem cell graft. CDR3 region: CASSPSGRHEQYF. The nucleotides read TGTGCCAGCTCACCCAGCGGGAGACACGAGCAGTACTTC. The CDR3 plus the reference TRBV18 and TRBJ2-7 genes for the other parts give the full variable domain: NAGVMQNPRHLVRRRGQEARLRCSPMKGHSHVYWYRQLPEEGLKFMVYLQKENIIDESGMPKERFSAEFPKEGPSILRIQQVVRGDSAAYFCASSPSGRHEQYFGPGTRLTVT.